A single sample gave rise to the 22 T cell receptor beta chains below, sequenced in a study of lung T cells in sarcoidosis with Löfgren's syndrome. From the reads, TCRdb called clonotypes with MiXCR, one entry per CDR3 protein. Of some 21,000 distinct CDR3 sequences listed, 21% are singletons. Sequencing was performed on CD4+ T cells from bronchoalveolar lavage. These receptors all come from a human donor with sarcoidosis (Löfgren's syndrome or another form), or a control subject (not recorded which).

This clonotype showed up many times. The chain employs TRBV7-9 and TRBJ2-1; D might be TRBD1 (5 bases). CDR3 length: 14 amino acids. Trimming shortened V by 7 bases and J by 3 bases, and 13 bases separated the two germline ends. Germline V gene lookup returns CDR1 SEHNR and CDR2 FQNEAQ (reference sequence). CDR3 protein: CASTPTEIYNEQFF. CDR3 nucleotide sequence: TGTGCCAGCACCCCGACAGAGATCTACAATGAGCAGTTCTTC.

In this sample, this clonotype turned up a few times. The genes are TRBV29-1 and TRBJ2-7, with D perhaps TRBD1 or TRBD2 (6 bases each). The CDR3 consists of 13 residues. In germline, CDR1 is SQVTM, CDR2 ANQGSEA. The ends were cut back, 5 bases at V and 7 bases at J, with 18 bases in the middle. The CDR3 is CSVSLRGAGEQYF. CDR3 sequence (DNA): TGCAGCGTTTCCCTCAGGGGAGCGGGTGAGCAGTACTTC.

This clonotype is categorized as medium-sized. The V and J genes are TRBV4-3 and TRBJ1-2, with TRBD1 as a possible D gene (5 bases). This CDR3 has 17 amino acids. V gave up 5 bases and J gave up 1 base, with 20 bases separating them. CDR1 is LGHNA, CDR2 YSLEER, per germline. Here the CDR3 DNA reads TGCGCCAGCAGCAAAAGAAGTGCCCAGGGTGTTAACTATGGCTACACCTTC. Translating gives CASSKRSAQGVNYGYTF.

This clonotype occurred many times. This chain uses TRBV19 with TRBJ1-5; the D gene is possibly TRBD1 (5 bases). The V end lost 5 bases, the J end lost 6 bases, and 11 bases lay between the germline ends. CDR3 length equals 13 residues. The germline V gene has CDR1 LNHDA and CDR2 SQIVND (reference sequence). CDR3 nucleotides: TGTGCCAGTAGTGAACCGGGGGTTCAGCCCCAGCATTTT. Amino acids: CASSEPGVQPQHF.

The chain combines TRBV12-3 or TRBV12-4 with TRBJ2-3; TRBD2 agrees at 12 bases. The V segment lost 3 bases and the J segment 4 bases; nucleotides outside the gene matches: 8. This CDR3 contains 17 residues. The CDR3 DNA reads TGTGCCAGCAGTTTCCCAACTAGCGGGAGGATGGCAGATACGCAGTATTTT. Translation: CASSFPTSGRMADTQYF.

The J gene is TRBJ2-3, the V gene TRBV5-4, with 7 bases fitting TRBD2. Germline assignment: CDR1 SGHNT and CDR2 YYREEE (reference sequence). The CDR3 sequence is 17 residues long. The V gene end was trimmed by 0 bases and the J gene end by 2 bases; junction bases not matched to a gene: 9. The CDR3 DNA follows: TGTGCCAGCAGCTTGGCCACTAGCGAAGGGATCACAGATACGCAGTATTTT. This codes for CASSLATSEGITDTQYF.

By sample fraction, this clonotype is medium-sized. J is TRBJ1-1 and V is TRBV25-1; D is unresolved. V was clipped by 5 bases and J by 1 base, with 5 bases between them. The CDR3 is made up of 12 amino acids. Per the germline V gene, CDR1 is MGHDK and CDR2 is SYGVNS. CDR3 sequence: CASSTANTEAFF. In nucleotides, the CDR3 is TGTGCCAGCAGTACAGCGAACACTGAAGCTTTCTTT.

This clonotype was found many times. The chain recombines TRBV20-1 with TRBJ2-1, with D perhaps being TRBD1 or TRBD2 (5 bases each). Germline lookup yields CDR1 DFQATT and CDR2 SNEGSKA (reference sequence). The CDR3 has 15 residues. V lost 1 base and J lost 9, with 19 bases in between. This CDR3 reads CSARAGWDLTGEQFF. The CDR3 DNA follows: TGCAGTGCTAGAGCGGGTTGGGACCTTACGGGTGAGCAGTTCTTC.

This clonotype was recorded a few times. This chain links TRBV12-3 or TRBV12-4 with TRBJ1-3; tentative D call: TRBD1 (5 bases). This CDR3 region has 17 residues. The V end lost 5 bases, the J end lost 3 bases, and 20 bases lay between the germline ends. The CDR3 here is CASSGRDFPDDGNTIYF. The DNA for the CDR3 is TGTGCCAGCAGTGGACGGGACTTCCCTGACGATGGAAACACCATATATTTT.

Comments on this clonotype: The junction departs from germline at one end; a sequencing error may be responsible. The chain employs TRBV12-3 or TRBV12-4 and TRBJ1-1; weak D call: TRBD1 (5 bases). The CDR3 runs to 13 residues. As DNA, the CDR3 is TGTGCCAGCAGCGTCACGCCAGGGTTACGGGCTTCCTTT. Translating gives CASSVTPGLRASF.

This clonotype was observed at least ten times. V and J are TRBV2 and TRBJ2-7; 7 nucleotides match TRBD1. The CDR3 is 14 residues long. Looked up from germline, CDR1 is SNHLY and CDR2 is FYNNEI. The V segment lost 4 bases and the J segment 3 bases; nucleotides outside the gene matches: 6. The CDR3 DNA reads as TGTGCCAGCAGTGGACAGGGACAGTACTACGAGCAGTACTTC. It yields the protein CASSGQGQYYEQYF.

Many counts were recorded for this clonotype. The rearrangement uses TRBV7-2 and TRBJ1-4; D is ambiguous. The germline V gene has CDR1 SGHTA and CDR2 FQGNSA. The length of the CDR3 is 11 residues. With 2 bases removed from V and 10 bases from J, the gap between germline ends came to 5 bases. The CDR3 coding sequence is TGTGCCAGCAGCTTATCGGGAAAACTGTTTTTT. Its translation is CASSLSGKLFF.

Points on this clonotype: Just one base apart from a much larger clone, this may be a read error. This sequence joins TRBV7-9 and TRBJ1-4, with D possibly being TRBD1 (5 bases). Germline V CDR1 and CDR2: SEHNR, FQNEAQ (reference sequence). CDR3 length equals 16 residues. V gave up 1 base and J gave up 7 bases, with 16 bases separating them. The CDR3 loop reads CASSLGSWGISEKLFF. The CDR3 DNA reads TGTGCCAGCAGCTTAGGGTCCTGGGGCATTTCTGAAAAACTGTTTTTT.

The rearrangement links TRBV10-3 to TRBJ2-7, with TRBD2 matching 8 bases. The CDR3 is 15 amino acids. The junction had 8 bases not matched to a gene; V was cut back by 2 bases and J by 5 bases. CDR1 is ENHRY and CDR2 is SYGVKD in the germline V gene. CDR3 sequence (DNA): TGTGCCATCAGTGAGGGGTCAGCGGGAGCCCACGAGCAGTACTTC. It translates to CAISEGSAGAHEQYF.

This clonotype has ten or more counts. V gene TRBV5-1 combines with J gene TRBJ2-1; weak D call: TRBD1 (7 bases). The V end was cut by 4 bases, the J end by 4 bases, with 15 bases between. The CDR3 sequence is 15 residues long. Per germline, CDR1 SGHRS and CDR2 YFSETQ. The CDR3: CASSGGGTAYNEQFF. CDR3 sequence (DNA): TGCGCCAGCAGCGGGGGCGGGACAGCTTACAATGAGCAGTTCTTC.

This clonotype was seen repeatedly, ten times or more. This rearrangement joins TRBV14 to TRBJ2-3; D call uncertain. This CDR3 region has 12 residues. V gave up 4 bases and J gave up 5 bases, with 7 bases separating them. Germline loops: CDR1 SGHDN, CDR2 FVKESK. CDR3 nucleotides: TGTGCCAGCAGCCCCACCAGAGATACGCAGTATTTT. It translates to CASSPTRDTQYF.

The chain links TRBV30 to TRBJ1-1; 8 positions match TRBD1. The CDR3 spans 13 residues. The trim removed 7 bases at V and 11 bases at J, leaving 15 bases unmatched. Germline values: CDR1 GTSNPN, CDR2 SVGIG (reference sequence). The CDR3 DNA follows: TGTGCCTCTCGATGGGGACAGGCCCTCGGGGCTTTCTTT. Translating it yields CASRWGQALGAFF.

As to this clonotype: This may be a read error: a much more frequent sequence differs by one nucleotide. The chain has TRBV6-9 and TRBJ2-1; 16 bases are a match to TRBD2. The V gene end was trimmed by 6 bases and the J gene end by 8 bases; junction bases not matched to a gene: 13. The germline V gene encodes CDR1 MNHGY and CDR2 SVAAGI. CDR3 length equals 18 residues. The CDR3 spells CASSYGTSGRAGVDEQFF. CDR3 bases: TGTGCCAGCAGCTATGGGACTAGCGGGAGGGCCGGCGTGGATGAGCAGTTCTTC.

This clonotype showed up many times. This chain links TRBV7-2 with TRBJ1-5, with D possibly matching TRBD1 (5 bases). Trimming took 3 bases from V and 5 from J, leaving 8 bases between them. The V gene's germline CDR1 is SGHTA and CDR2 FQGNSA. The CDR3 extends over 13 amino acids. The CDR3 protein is CASSLGGDQPQHF. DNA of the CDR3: TGTGCCAGCAGCTTGGGGGGGGATCAGCCCCAGCATTTT.

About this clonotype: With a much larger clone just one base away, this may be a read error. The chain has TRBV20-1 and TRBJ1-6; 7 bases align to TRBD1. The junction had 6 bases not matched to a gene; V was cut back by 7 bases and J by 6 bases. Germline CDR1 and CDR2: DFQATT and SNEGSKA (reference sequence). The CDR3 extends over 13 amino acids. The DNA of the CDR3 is TGCAGTGTCCCGGGACAGCTTAATTCACCCCTCCACTTT. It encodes CSVPGQLNSPLHF.

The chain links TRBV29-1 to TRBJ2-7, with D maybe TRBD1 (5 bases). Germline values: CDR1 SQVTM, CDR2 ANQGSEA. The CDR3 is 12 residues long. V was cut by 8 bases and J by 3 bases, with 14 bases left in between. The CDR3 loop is CSIVRDSYEQYF. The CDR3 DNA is TGCAGCATTGTACGAGACAGCTACGAGCAGTACTTC.

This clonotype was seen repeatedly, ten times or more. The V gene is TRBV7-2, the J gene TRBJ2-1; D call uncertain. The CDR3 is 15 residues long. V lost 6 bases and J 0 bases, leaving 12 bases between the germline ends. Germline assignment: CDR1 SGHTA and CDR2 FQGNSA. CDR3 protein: CASRRLGSSYNEQFF. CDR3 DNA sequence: TGTGCCAGCAGACGCCTGGGAAGCTCCTACAATGAGCAGTTCTTC.